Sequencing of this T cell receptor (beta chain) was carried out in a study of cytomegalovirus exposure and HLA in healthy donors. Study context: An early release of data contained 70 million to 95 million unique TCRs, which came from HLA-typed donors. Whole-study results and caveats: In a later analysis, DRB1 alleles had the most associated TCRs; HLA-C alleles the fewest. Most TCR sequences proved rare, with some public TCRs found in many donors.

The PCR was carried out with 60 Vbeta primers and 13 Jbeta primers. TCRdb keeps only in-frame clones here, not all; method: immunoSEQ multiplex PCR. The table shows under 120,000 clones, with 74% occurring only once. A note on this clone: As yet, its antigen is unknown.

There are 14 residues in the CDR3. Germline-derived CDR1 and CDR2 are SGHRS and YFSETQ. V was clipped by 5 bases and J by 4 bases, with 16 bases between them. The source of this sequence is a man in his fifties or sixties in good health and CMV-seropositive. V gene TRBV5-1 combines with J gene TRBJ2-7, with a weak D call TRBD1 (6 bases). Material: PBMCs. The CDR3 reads CASSLSGEGYEQYF. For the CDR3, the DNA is TGCGCCAGCAGTCTATCAGGGGAAGGGTACGAGCAGTACTTC.